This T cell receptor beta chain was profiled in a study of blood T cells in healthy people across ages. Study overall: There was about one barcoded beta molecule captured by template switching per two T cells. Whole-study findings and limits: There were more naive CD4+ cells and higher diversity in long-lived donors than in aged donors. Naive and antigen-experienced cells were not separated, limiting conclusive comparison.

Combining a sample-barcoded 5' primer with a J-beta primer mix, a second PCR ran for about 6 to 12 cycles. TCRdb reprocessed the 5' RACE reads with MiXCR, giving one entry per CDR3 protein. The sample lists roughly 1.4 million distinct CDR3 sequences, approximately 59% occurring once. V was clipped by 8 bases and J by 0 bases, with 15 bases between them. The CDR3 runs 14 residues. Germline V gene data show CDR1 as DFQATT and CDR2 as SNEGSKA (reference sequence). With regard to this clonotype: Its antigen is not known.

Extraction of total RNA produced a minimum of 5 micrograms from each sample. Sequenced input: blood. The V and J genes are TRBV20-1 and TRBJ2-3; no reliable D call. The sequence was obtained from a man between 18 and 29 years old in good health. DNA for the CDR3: TGCAGTTCCCCCATAGTCGCTAGCACAGATACGCAGTATTTT. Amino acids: CSSPIVASTDTQYF.